A single TCR beta chain is shown here with its context. Its specificity is not known. V was trimmed by 4 bases and J by 0 bases, leaving 15 bases between them. This CDR3 has 16 residues. CDR1 SNHLY and CDR2 FYNNEI come from the germline V gene. The entry originates in a study of cytomegalovirus exposure and HLA in healthy donors. Findings and limits, study-wide: The study designated 150 to 200 TCR beta chains cytomegalovirus-associated.

Both 60 Vbeta primers and 13 Jbeta primers went into the PCR. Produced via immunoSEQ multiplex PCR; TCRdb's table is partial and in-frame only. The sample includes about 110,000 clones, roughly 80% of them seen just once. The clonotype comes from a young man in good health and CMV-seropositive. The sample consisted of PBMCs. This sequence joins TRBV2 and TRBJ1-2; possible D gene TRBD1, 6 bases. The CDR3 region is CASSVTGYSANYGYTF. CDR3 coding DNA: TGTGCCAGCAGTGTAACAGGGTATTCAGCTAACTATGGCTACACCTTC.